This T cell receptor (beta chain) emerged from a study of cytomegalovirus exposure and HLA in healthy donors. Study findings and constraints: TCR clusters originating in the first cohort tended to co-occur in the roughly 110 validation repertoires, according to a later analysis. A few CMV-associated chains were confirmed in vitro to be specific for CMV antigens. Listed as cytomegalovirus-associated were 150 or so TCR beta chains.

This clone was seen once. The antigen remains undetermined. The table came from immunoSEQ multiplex PCR; TCRdb's copy has only in-frame clones and leaves some out. The sample includes about 160,000 clones, approximately 96% of them seen just once. It was the approximately 120-subject validation cohort, separate from the roughly 700-subject first cohort, to which the donors belonged. V shed 8 bases, J shed 11 bases, and the junction held 7 bases outside the gene matches. Germline V gives CDR1 MNHNS, CDR2 SASEGT. The CDR3 covers 12 residues. The V and J genes are TRBV6-1 and TRBJ1-4, with TRBD1 identical over 8 bases. Sample: PBMCs. The origin of this receptor is a woman aged 18-30 years in good health and CMV-seronegative. The CDR3 loop reads CASGQGGTKLFF. The CDR3 region has the DNA TGTGCCAGCGGACAGGGAGGAACGAAACTGTTTTTT.